This T cell receptor beta chain is from a study of T-cell reconstitution after alpha-beta-depleted transplantation in children. Molecular barcoding with unique molecular identifiers was used for the TCRbeta library. TCRdb reanalysed the PCR reads using MiXCR and keeps one entry per CDR3 protein. The sample includes some 460,000 distinct CDR3 sequences, about 16% seen only once; the top ten take 25% to 35%. This clonotype was seen more than once but under ten times. Its antigen is still unknown. Study-level results: Hyperexpanded clones declined; after one year, newly produced T cells mostly supplied diversity. Several patients had high TCRbeta diversity at day 60; it came from surviving recipient T cells and thymic progenitors. Expanded graft clones, several hundred of them, were reportedly the source of alpha-beta T cells about two months after transplant.

The CDR3 is 15 amino acids. Germline values: CDR1 SEHNR, CDR2 FQNEAQ (reference sequence). Trimming pared 1 base from V and 1 base from J, leaving 8 bases between. This sequence originates from a boy younger than two who had a stem cell transplant for Wiskott-Aldrich syndrome, so the T cells may come from the graft donor. The V call is TRBV7-9, the J call TRBJ2-4, with D possibly being TRBD1 (6 bases). Sequenced here: PBMCs, mostly from graft donor cells, sampled 360 days after TCRalphabeta/CD19-depleted stem cell transplant. CDR3: CASSLVQGAKNIQYF. The CDR3 nucleotides read TGTGCCAGCAGCTTAGTACAGGGCGCCAAAAACATTCAGTACTTC.